A single sample gave rise to the 13 T cell receptor beta chains below, sequenced in a study of breast tumors, draining lymph nodes, adjacent tissues (dated by TCRdb to about 2016). The lymph node samples were taken from the axillary draining lymph nodes of breast cancer patients. Library method: multiplex PCR. Instrument used: Illumina HiSeq 2000. The public reads were quality trimmed at Q25 with fastp and then assembled into clones with MiXCR by TCRdb, keeping productive beta chains. Rows matching on CDR3 protein sequence are summarized as one entry with the most common DNA and genes. A total of about 230,000 distinct CDR3 sequences appear in this sample, about a third of them only once. The top ten clones comprise more than 1.3% of the sample. The source material was axillary lymph node tissue. The receptors shown here come from a female donor with breast cancer. Some clones in this sample may be carry-over from other donors' samples.

This clonotype was seen ten or more times. This sequence joins TRBV12-3 or TRBV12-4 and TRBJ1-3; D gene ambiguous. The CDR3 totals 13 residues. V lost 8 bases and J 4 bases, leaving 12 bases between the germline ends. The CDR3 spells CASSKLGGNTIYF. CDR3 bases: TGTGCCAGCTCCAAGCTAGGAGGAAACACCATATATTTT.

This clonotype occurred many times. The chain couples TRBV29-1 to TRBJ1-1, with D tentatively TRBD1 (5 bases). This CDR3 has 12 amino acids. Germline CDR1 SQVTM, CDR2 ANQGSEA. The DNA for the CDR3 is TGCACATACCGGGACGGTAACACTGAAGCTTTCTTT. Its translation is CTYRDGNTEAFF.

This clonotype was detected many times. This chain connects TRBV2 to TRBJ2-7; weak D call: TRBD1 (6 bases). Germline V gene lookup returns CDR1 SNHLY and CDR2 FYNNEI. This CDR3 is built from 13 residues. V lost 8 bases and J 7 bases, leaving 18 bases between the germline ends. This CDR3 is CASRLGQTREQYF. In DNA, the CDR3 is TGTGCCAGCCGGTTAGGACAGACCCGGGAGCAGTACTTC.

The sample holds many counts of this clonotype. Possible read error: a much larger clone is one base away. Without the conserved terminal phenylalanine or tryptophan, this CDR3 likely stems from a read error. The V and J genes are TRBV9 and TRBJ1-2, with a tentative D call TRBD1 (5 bases). V was clipped by 2 bases and J by 8 bases, with 13 bases between them. The CDR3 consists of 13 residues. Germline CDR1 and CDR2: SGDLS and YYNGEE. CDR3 in amino acids: CASSVRVGEGYTS. CDR3 coding DNA: TGTGCCAGCAGCGTCAGGGTAGGTGAAGGCTACACCTCC.

On this clonotype itself: A junction boundary mismatches the germline segment, possibly from a read error. This chain links TRBV19 with TRBJ2-1, with 9 nucleotides matching TRBD2. This CDR3 contains 17 residues. The germline V gene has CDR1 LNHDA and CDR2 SQIVND (reference sequence). The DNA for the CDR3 is TGTGCCAGTAGTATAAACATAGCGGGAGCGTCCCAGGATGAGCAGTCCTTC. It specifies CASSINIAGASQDEQSF.

This clonotype has a count of ten or more. The V gene is TRBV2, the J gene TRBJ1-3, with 7 bases that match TRBD1. V lost 7 bases and J lost 0; bases outside the gene matches: 3. The CDR3 runs to 14 residues. Germline CDR1 reads SNHLY; CDR2 reads FYNNEI. CDR3 nucleotide sequence: TGTGCCAGCAAACGGGACAGCTCTGGAAACACCATATATTTT. It specifies CASKRDSSGNTIYF.

This clonotype was counted at least ten times. The gene calls are TRBV7-9 and TRBJ1-2; possibly TRBD1 for D (5 bases). There are 21 residues in the CDR3. Germline lookup yields CDR1 SEHNR and CDR2 FQNEAQ (reference sequence). The ends were cut back, 1 base at V and 4 bases at J, with 31 bases in the middle. The CDR3 DNA follows: TGTGCCAGCAGCTTAGGGTTCGGGGCGGCAGGTAGCCGCCTTGGGGCCTATGGCTACACCTTC. As protein: CASSLGFGAAGSRLGAYGYTF.

Of note for this clonotype: This may stem from a read error, because a much larger clone lies one nucleotide away. The genes are TRBV20-1 and TRBJ1-5, with 10 bases that match TRBD1. Germline CDR1 is DFQATT and CDR2 is SNEGSKA (reference sequence). This CDR3 is 14 amino acids long. CDR3 sequence reads: CSATGQGRNPPQHF. CDR3 in DNA: TGCAGTGCAACGGGACAGGGGCGAAATCCGCCCCAGCATTTT.

This clonotype was seen many times. V gene TRBV11-2 combines with J gene TRBJ1-6; D uncertain. The V end was cut by 2 bases, the J end by 5 bases, with 10 bases between. Germline lookup yields CDR1 SGHAT and CDR2 FQNNGV. The CDR3 runs to 15 residues. The CDR3: CASSLQQFHNSPLHF. The CDR3 DNA follows: TGTGCCAGCAGCTTACAACAGTTCCATAATTCACCCCTCCACTTT.

The CDR3 is CASSYRQGDQPQHF. CDR3 sequence (DNA): TGTGCCAGCAGTTATCGACAGGGTGATCAGCCCCAGCATTTT. V usage is TRBV12-3 or TRBV12-4 and J usage is TRBJ1-5, with TRBD1 identical over 7 bases. The CDR3 extends over 14 amino acids. The J segment lost 5 bases and the V segment lost 4 bases, leaving 5 bases of the junction unmatched.

In this sample, this clonotype turned up many times. The chain employs TRBV6-2 or TRBV6-3 and TRBJ1-6; D may be TRBD1 (5 bases). The CDR3 has 17 residues. Germline V lookup: CDR1 MNHEY, CDR2 SVGEGT. Trimming stripped 6 bases from V and 2 bases from J, with 17 bases between. The chain's CDR3 is CASRDDLGHPYNSPLHF. The CDR3 coding sequence is TGTGCCAGCAGGGACGACCTTGGACATCCCTATAATTCACCCCTCCACTTT.

This clonotype has at least ten counts. V gene TRBV15 combines with J gene TRBJ1-2, with 12 bases that match TRBD1. The CDR3 has 16 amino acids. Germline CDR1 reads LNHNV; CDR2 reads YYDKDF (reference sequence). Trimming at V came to 0 bases and at J to 4 bases, leaving 3 bases not matched to a gene. CDR3 sequence: CATSREWDRGLYGYTF. CDR3 DNA sequence: TGTGCCACCAGCAGAGAGTGGGACAGGGGGCTCTATGGCTACACCTTC.

Comments on this clonotype: The DNA is omitted, as the CDR3 cannot be located on it reliably, and the CDR3 follows TCRdb's listing. V and J are TRBV14 and TRBJ2-2. Counting both end residues, the CDR3 totals 21 amino acids. CDR1 and CDR2 (germline): SGHDN, FVKESK. The CDR3: CASSQDGETLRAVLRAGELFF.